This T cell receptor beta chain was captured by sequencing in a study of a mutant IDH1 vaccine in newly diagnosed glioma. On the study more broadly: An approximately 62% male, 37.5% female split and a mean age of approximately 40 years characterized treated patients. The timing of visit V12 was week 35, and that of visit V13 was week 47. Most patients had radiochemotherapy with temozolomide before enrollment; others had one alone.

Time point here: week 35, safety follow-up. Alongside topical imiquimod, each dose of vaccine comprised 300 ug of mutant IDH1 20-mer peptide. Study-wide results and caveats: The vaccine induced immune responses, and these occurred in around 94% of patients.

The protocol was immunoSEQ multiplex PCR, while the TCRdb copy is restricted to in-frame clones and leaves out a portion. The sample contains tens of thousands of clones, over 80% of which appear only once. Comments on this clone: The antigen remains undetermined.

The CDR3 spans 16 residues. V lost 5 bases and J lost 5; bases outside the gene matches: 10. Germline lookup yields CDR1 SGHAT and CDR2 FQNNGV. The chain employs TRBV11-2 and TRBJ2-5; 11 nucleotides match TRBD2. The receptor was isolated from a man aged 50 to 59 with glioma. The sample in question was PBMCs, obtained from a glioma patient whose treatment included an IDH1 peptide vaccine. Here the CDR3 reads CASSRRSGGAQETQYF. CDR3 nucleotides: TGTGCCAGCAGCCGACGTAGCGGGGGGGCACAGGAGACCCAGTACTTC.